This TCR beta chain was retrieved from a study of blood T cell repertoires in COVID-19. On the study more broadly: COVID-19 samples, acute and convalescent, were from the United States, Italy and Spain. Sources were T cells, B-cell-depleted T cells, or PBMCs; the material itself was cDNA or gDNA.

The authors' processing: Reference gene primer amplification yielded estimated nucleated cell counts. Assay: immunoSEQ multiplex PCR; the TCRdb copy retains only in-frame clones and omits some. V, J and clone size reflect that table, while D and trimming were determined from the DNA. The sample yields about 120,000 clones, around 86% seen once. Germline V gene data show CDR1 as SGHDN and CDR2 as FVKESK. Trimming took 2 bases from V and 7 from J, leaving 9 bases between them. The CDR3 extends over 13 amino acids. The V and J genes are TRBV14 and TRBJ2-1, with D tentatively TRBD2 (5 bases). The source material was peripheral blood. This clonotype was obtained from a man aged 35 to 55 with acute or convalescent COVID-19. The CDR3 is CASSQSPGNEQFF. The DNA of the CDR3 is TGTGCCAGCAGCCAATCACCGGGGAATGAGCAGTTCTTC.